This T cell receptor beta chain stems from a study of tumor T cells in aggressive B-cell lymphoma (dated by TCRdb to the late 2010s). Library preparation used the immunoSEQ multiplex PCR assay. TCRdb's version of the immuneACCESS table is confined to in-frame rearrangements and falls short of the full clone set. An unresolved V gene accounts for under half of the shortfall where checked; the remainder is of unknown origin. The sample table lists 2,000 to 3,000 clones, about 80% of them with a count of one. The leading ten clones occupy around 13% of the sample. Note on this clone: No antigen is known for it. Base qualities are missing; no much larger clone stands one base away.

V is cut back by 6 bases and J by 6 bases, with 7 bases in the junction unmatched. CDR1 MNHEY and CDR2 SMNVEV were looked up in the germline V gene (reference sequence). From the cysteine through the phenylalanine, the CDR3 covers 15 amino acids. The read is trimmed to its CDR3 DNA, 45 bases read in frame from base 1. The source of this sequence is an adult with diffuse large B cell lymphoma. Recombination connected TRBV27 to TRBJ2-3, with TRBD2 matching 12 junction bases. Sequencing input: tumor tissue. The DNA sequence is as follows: TGTGCCAGCAGACCGGGCCTAGCGGGGGGGGATACGCAGTATTTT. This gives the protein CASRPGLAGGDTQYF.